The source of this TCR beta chain is a study of neurological immune-mediated disorders. Study-wide results and caveats: Any association between clinical or MRI features and the multiple sclerosis repertoire cluster was absent.

MiXCR was run by TCRdb on the 5' RACE reads, yielding one entry per CDR3 protein. The data show around 28,000 distinct CDR3 sequences, 2% to 3% seen once. Germline values: CDR1 PRHDT, CDR2 FYEKMQ (reference sequence). There are 15 residues in the CDR3. V was shortened by 4 bases and J by 1 base, with 12 bases between the two germline ends. In this sample, this clonotype turned up many times. Antigen: not known. Input material: PBMCs. This sequence originates from a woman aged 45-65 years with multiple sclerosis. The chain employs TRBV13 and TRBJ2-3; D might be TRBD1 or TRBD2, each matching 5 bases. CDR3 in amino acids: CASSWQGDGTDTQYF. In nucleotides, the CDR3 is TGTGCCAGCAGCTGGCAGGGAGATGGCACAGATACGCAGTATTTT.